These 8 T cell receptor beta chains were sequenced from one sample in a study of beta chain features in type 1 diabetes. Every bit of the isolated RNA underwent reverse transcription, so sequencing read expressed TCRB transcripts. The table came from immunoSEQ multiplex PCR; TCRdb's copy has only in-frame clones and leaves some out. In the table there are just over 450,000 clones, roughly 31% of which are singletons. Sequenced sample: naive CD4+ T cells from blood. The receptor set was obtained from a man younger than 30 in good health.

This clone came up a few times. This sequence joins TRBV7-9 and TRBJ2-3; D possibly corresponds to TRBD2 (6 bases). Germline V gene data show CDR1 as SEHNR and CDR2 as FQNEAQ (reference sequence). The CDR3 is made up of 14 amino acids. Trimming took off 4 bases at V and 5 bases at J, with 13 bases between the two ends. CDR3: CASSSGPEGDTQYF. CDR3 in DNA: TGTGCCAGCAGCTCCGGGCCGGAGGGAGATACGCAGTATTTT.

This clone occurred a few times. The rearrangement joins TRBV5-4 to TRBJ2-3; D unresolved. V shed 4 bases and J shed 3 bases, with 12 bases lying between them. Germline assignment: CDR1 SGHNT and CDR2 YYREEE (reference sequence). The CDR3 loop spans 14 amino acids. The CDR3 nucleotides are TGTGCCAGCAGCAAGAGGACGGAGACAGATACGCAGTATTTT. Translation: CASSKRTETDTQYF.

The V gene is TRBV29-1, the J gene TRBJ2-7, with 10 bases identical to TRBD1. The germline V gene has CDR1 SQVTM and CDR2 ANQGSEA. The CDR3 spans 15 residues. With 2 bases clipped from V and 6 bases from J, the junction kept 10 bases outside the gene matches. DNA for the CDR3: TGCAGCGTTGAACCGGGACAGGGGAAAGGAGCCGAGCAGTACTTC. Translated: CSVEPGQGKGAEQYF.

The gene calls are TRBV28 and TRBJ2-1; D may be TRBD1 (6 bases). The CDR3 loop spans 14 amino acids. The germline V and J ends were trimmed by 8 bases and 6 bases, with 17 bases remaining between them. Germline lookup yields CDR1 MDHEN and CDR2 SYDVKM. The CDR3 DNA sequence: TGTGCCAGCCCCGCCAGGGGTCCTTTCAATGAGCAGTTCTTC. This translates into CASPARGPFNEQFF.

In DNA, the CDR3 is TGTGCCAGCAGCTTGACAGGGGCCACCGGGGAGCTGTTTTTT. Its translation is CASSLTGATGELFF. V is TRBV7-2 and J is TRBJ2-2, with 8 positions matching TRBD1. The junction had 1 base not matched to a gene; V was cut back by 3 bases and J by 4 bases. Per germline, CDR1 SGHTA and CDR2 FQGNSA. This CDR3 has 14 residues. Looking up the rest from reference TRBV7-2 and TRBJ2-2 gives the full variable domain: GAGVSQSPSNKVTEKGKDVELRCDPISGHTALYWYRQSLGQGLEFLIYFQGNSAPDKSGLPSDRFSAERTGGSVSTLTIQRTQQEDSAVYLCASSLTGATGELFFGEGSRLTVL.

V is TRBV10-3 and J is TRBJ1-5, with TRBD1 matching over 8 bases. The germline gives CDR1 ENHRY, CDR2 SYGVKD. With V trimmed by 1 base and J by 6 bases, 2 bases remained unmatched. CDR3 length equals 14 residues. The CDR3 nucleotides read TGTGCCATCAGTGAGTGGCAGGGGGCTCAGCCCCAGCATTTT. This translates into CAISEWQGAQPQHF.

The table lists this clone with a few counts. CDR3 in amino acids: CSVRGLASYEQYF. The CDR3 coding sequence is TGCAGCGTTCGCGGACTAGCGTCCTACGAGCAGTACTTC. This chain joins TRBV29-1 and TRBJ2-7, with 9 positions matching TRBD2. This CDR3 region has 13 residues. Germline CDR1 SQVTM, CDR2 ANQGSEA. After removal of 5 bases from V and 1 base from J, the junction contained 3 bases not matched to a gene.

This chain links TRBV30 with TRBJ1-2, with D possibly being TRBD1 (6 bases). CDR3 length equals 15 residues. Germline lookup yields CDR1 GTSNPN and CDR2 SVGIG (reference sequence). V was shortened by 5 bases and J by 3 bases, with 19 bases between the two germline ends. The CDR3 spells CAWGRRRRTDYGYTF. The CDR3 DNA follows: TGTGCCTGGGGCCGGCGCCGAAGGACAGACTATGGCTACACCTTC.